One TCR beta chain is described in this entry. This specimen belongs to a study of cytomegalovirus exposure and HLA in healthy donors. There are 16 residues in the CDR3. The V gene end was trimmed by 1 base and the J gene end by 2 bases; junction bases not matched to a gene: 2. CDR1 and CDR2 (germline): LNHNV, YYDKDF (reference sequence). Primers for the PCR totalled 60 Vbeta and 13 Jbeta. Generated by immunoSEQ multiplex PCR, the TCRdb table keeps only in-frame clones and is missing some. The sample consists of 95,000 to 150,000 clones, about 68% of them appearing once. The chain has TRBV15 and TRBJ2-7; 13 positions match TRBD2. The sample consisted of PBMCs. The clonotype comes from a man aged 40-55 years in good health and CMV-seropositive. This chain's CDR3 is CATSRAGTSGTYEQYF. In DNA, the CDR3 is TGTGCCACCAGCAGAGCCGGGACTAGCGGGACCTACGAGCAGTACTTC.